This T cell receptor (beta chain) is drawn from a study of T cell repertoires in cytomegalovirus infection. General study findings and limits: Of the TCR beta families, the public ones yielded a cumulative frequency that identified carriers of CMV plus the relevant HLA.

TCRdb reprocessed the reads with MiXCR, giving one entry per CDR3 protein. The sample has about 320,000 distinct CDR3 sequences, more than 8% seen once; the top ten hold approximately 4.5%. This clonotype was counted only a few times. Its antigen is as yet unknown. Sequenced material: PBMCs. The TCR originated in a human donor in good health (CMV status not recorded). Some clones in this sample may be carry-over from other donors' samples.

The CDR3, as DNA: TGTGCCAGTAGTATAGATCACAGGGCCCCCTACAATGAGCAGTTCTTC. Protein product: CASSIDHRAPYNEQFF. The genes are TRBV19 and TRBJ2-1; the D gene is possibly TRBD1 (6 bases). Per the germline V gene, CDR1 is LNHDA and CDR2 is SQIVND (reference sequence). V shed 0 bases and J shed 2 bases, with 11 bases lying between them. This CDR3 region has 16 residues.